This T cell receptor (beta chain) was sequenced during a study of T cells in Graves' hyperthyroidism and ophthalmopathy. CDR1 and CDR2 (germline): SNHLY, FYNNEI. The CDR3 consists of 15 residues. The junction had 11 bases not matched to a gene; V was cut back by 3 bases and J by 6 bases. Regions amplified from RNA transcripts were the TCR beta CDR3 regions. First-round RT-PCR of the TCR CDR3 relied on the HTBI primer set. TCRdb re-called the multiplex PCR reads with MiXCR, one entry per CDR3 protein. The sample records about 640,000 distinct CDR3 sequences, just under 45% being singletons. Sample: peripheral blood or thyroid tissue (not recorded which). The chain has TRBV2 and TRBJ2-7, with 7 bases aligning to TRBD1. This sequence originates from an adult man with Graves' disease, either hyperthyroidism or ophthalmopathy (not recorded which). The CDR3 DNA is TGTGCCAGCAGTGACCCTTTTTTGGGACAGCCCGAGCAGTACTTC. Protein: CASSDPFLGQPEQYF.